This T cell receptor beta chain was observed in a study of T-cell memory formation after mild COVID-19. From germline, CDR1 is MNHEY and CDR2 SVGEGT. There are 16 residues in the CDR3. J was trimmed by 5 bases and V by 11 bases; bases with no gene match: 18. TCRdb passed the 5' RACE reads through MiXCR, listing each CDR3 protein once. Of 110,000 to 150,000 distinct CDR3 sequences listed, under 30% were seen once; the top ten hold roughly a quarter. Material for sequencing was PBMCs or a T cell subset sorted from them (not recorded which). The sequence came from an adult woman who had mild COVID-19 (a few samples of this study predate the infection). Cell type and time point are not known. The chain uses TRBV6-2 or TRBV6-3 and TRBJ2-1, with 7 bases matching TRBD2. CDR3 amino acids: CAPGRSGGNPDNEQFF. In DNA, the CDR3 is TGTGCCCCCGGGAGGTCGGGCGGGAATCCGGACAATGAGCAGTTCTTC.